This T cell receptor (beta chain) stems from a study of molecular identifiers for immune sequencing clone quantification. Trimming cost V 10 bases and J 2 bases, with 15 bases left between them. Germline V CDR1 and CDR2: SEHNR, FQNEAQ (reference sequence). This CDR3 is built from 14 residues. This clonotype has at least ten counts. TCRdb reprocessed the PCR reads with MiXCR, giving one entry per CDR3 protein. The table has tens of thousands of distinct CDR3 sequences, 19% seen once. The chain recombines TRBV7-9 with TRBJ2-1, with a tentative D call TRBD2 (6 bases). This receptor was taken from a human donor in good health. Some libraries in this study had Jurkat cell RNA spiked in. Sequencing input: naive CD8+ T cells from blood, with Jurkat cell RNA spiked in. Indicated subset: FACS-sorted CD8+CD4-CCR7+CD45RA+ naive T cells. CDR3 nucleotides: TGTGCCACGTACAACGCGGGAACCTACAATGAGCAGTTCTTC. Translated, it gives CATYNAGTYNEQFF.